A selection of T cell receptor beta chains follows, all from one sample in a study of blood T cell repertoires in COVID-19. Method: immunoSEQ multiplex PCR; TCRdb's copy keeps in-frame clones and lacks some. The sample consists of 300,000 to 400,000 clones, 75% to 90% of them appearing once. Sequenced sample: peripheral blood. The receptor source for this set is a woman aged 50 to 60 with COVID-19, enrolled during active disease. CDR3s include the opening cysteine and the closing phenylalanine or tryptophan. The D gene is left open where the match is weak. The size entry is marked missing in some rows and otherwise reads once, few, many or a size class.

D	V	J	size	CDR3	DNA
TRBD1	TRBV7-2	TRBJ1-6	-	CASSLEGQGISYNSPLHF	TGTGCCAGCAGCTTAGAGGGACAGGGGATTTCCTATAATTCACCCCTCCACTTT
TRBD1	TRBV9	TRBJ1-1	-	CASSAGTGFADTEAFF	TGTGCCAGCAGCGCCGGGACAGGGTTTGCGGACACTGAAGCTTTCTTT
TRBD1	TRBV15	TRBJ2-7	-	CATSRSGTGTGSYEQYF	TGTGCCACCAGCCGAAGCGGAACCGGGACAGGGAGCTACGAGCAGTACTTC
-	TRBV9	TRBJ1-6	-	CASSVTVYNSPLHF	TGTGCCAGCAGCGTAACAGTTTATAATTCACCCCTCCACTTT
TRBD1	TRBV18	TRBJ2-1	few	CASSRRTGEYNEQFF	TGTGCCAGCTCGCGTCGGACAGGGGAATACAATGAGCAGTTCTTC
TRBD1	TRBV30	TRBJ1-2	-	CAWSRENRGGYTF	TGTGCCTGGAGCCGAGAGAACAGGGGGGGCTACACCTTC
TRBD1	TRBV7-7	TRBJ2-5	-	CASSSSGTGRGETQYF	TGTGCTAGCAGCTCGTCCGGGACAGGGCGGGGAGAGACCCAGTACTTC
-	TRBV16	TRBJ1-5	-	CASSQSPQPQHF	TGTGCCAGCAGCCAATCCCCACAGCCCCAGCATTTT
TRBD1	TRBV10-1	TRBJ1-5	-	CASTTPDRGPKQPQHF	TGCGCCAGCACAACTCCGGACAGGGGGCCGAAGCAGCCCCAGCATTTT
-	TRBV12-5	TRBJ1-3	-	CASGLPRGYSGNTIYF	TGTGCTAGTGGTTTGCCGAGGGGGTATTCCGGAAACACCATATATTTT
TRBD2	TRBV19	TRBJ2-3	once	CASKGLAGSGTDTQYF	TGTGCCAGTAAAGGGCTAGCGGGGTCTGGCACAGATACGCAGTATTTT
TRBD1	TRBV10-3	TRBJ1-2	-	CAISDDGTGGDGYTF	TGTGCCATCAGCGATGATGGGACAGGGGGCGATGGCTACACCTTC
-	TRBV30	TRBJ1-4	once	CAWGRTWEKLFF	TGTGCCTGGGGAAGGACATGGGAAAAACTGTTTTTT
TRBD1	TRBV27	TRBJ1-2	-	CASSSPDRGIYGYTF	TGTGCCAGCAGTTCCCCCGACAGGGGGATATATGGCTACACCTTC
TRBD2	TRBV19	TRBJ2-2	-	CASLGTSGPGNTGELFF	TGTGCCAGCCTGGGGACTAGCGGGCCGGGGAACACCGGGGAGCTGTTTTTT
TRBD1	TRBV29-1	TRBJ2-7	once	CSVRVGTDYEQYF	TGCAGCGTTCGGGTCGGGACAGACTACGAGCAGTACTTC
TRBD2	TRBV4-2	TRBJ2-6	-	CASSQDLLAGGVGANVLTF	TGTGCCAGCAGCCAAGATCTTCTAGCGGGAGGGGTTGGGGCCAACGTCCTGACTTTC
-	TRBV6-1	TRBJ2-7	-	CASSGYRGGKLYEQYF	TGTGCCAGCAGTGGGTATCGGGGCGGGAAACTATACGAGCAGTACTTC
TRBD1	TRBV7-9	TRBJ2-4	-	CASSLGQGATKNIQYF	TGTGCCAGCAGCTTAGGACAGGGGGCGACCAAAAACATTCAGTACTTC
TRBD2	TRBV29-1	TRBJ2-7	-	CSTLGTSGSYEQYF	TGCAGCACTCTCGGGACTAGCGGTTCCTACGAGCAGTACTTC
TRBD2	TRBV28	TRBJ2-5	-	CASRHAGGPQETQYF	TGTGCCAGCAGGCACGCGGGGGGCCCTCAAGAGACCCAGTACTTC
TRBD1	TRBV4-3	TRBJ1-1	-	CASSQDRGGTEAFF	TGCGCCAGCAGCCAGGACAGGGGAGGGACTGAAGCTTTCTTT
-	TRBV5-1	TRBJ1-1	-	CASSGDGALTEAFF	TGCGCCAGTAGCGGGGATGGGGCATTGACTGAAGCTTTCTTT
TRBD2	TRBV6-4	TRBJ2-1	-	CASSDSLAGAGNEQFF	TGTGCCAGCAGTGACTCACTAGCGGGAGCAGGTAATGAGCAGTTCTTC
-	TRBV6-5	TRBJ2-7	-	CASSRGLSYEQYF	TGTGCCAGCAGCCGTGGACTGTCCTACGAGCAGTACTTC
TRBD1	TRBV10-3	TRBJ1-1	-	CAISEIYRGEAFF	TGTGCCATCAGTGAGATATACAGGGGTGAAGCTTTCTTT
TRBD2	TRBV14	TRBJ2-2	-	CASSQEGIAGHTGELFF	TGTGCCAGCAGCCAAGAGGGGATAGCGGGACACACCGGGGAGCTGTTTTTT
-	TRBV4-1	TRBJ2-7	-	CASSQASAHRDYEQYF	TGCGCCAGCAGCCAAGCGAGTGCCCACAGGGACTACGAGCAGTACTTC
-	TRBV7-8	TRBJ2-1	-	CASSLREGARGEQFF	TGTGCCAGCAGCTTACGAGAAGGGGCTAGGGGTGAGCAGTTCTTC
TRBD1	TRBV18	TRBJ1-2	-	CASSTTGGGGYTF	TGTGCCAGCTCAACCACAGGGGGAGGTGGCTACACCTTC
-	TRBV19	TRBJ1-4	-	CASSRAEKLFF	TGTGCCAGTAGTAGGGCCGAAAAACTGTTTTTT
TRBD1	TRBV12-5	TRBJ2-3	-	CASGFPGTDTDTQYF	TGTGCTAGTGGTTTCCCTGGGACAGACACAGATACGCAGTATTTT
TRBD1	TRBV7-2	TRBJ2-1	once	CASSSTPDRADEQFF	TGTGCCAGCAGCTCCACGCCCGACAGGGCCGATGAGCAGTTCTTC
-	TRBV12-3/TRBV12-4	TRBJ1-5	once	CASSLARNQPQHF	TGTGCCAGCAGTTTAGCCCGGAATCAGCCCCAGCATTTT
-	TRBV19	TRBJ2-7	-	CASSIEGGEQYF	TGTGCCAGTAGTATAGAGGGGGGAGAGCAGTACTTC
TRBD2	TRBV4-3	TRBJ2-7	-	CASSQDISGGAREQYF	TGCGCCAGCAGCCAAGATATCTCCGGGGGGGCTCGGGAACAGTACTTC
-	TRBV19	TRBJ2-3	-	CASQGQRTDTQYF	TGTGCCAGCCAGGGGCAGCGCACAGATACGCAGTATTTT
TRBD1	TRBV7-2	TRBJ1-2	few	CASSLAGTGLYGYTF	TGTGCCAGCAGCTTAGCAGGGACAGGGCTCTATGGCTACACCTTC